The following is a T cell receptor beta chain sequence with its context. The sample belongs to a study of blood T cell repertoires in COVID-19. Study-level information: From the United States, Italy and Spain came samples of acute and convalescent COVID-19. T cells, B-cell-depleted T cells, or PBMCs supplied cDNA or gDNA.

Study processing details: By means of reference gene primer amplification, nucleated cell counts were estimated. Sequencing was performed with immunoSEQ multiplex PCR; in TCRdb, only in-frame clones are kept and a portion is missing. That table furnishes V, J and clone size, whereas the DNA furnished D and trimming. The table shows about 180,000 clones, with 89% occurring only once. The V end lost 0 bases, the J end lost 6 bases, and 14 bases lay between the germline ends. The CDR3 loop spans 15 amino acids. The germline V gene encodes CDR1 SGHDN and CDR2 FVKESK. Sequenced: peripheral blood. The receptor comes from a man aged 18 to 29 who had recovered from COVID-19. V usage is TRBV14 and J usage is TRBJ1-2, with D possibly being TRBD1 (6 bases). CDR3 DNA sequence: TGTGCCAGCAGCCAAGAAATGCGGCAGGGGAATGGCTACACCTTC. Encoded protein: CASSQEMRQGNGYTF.